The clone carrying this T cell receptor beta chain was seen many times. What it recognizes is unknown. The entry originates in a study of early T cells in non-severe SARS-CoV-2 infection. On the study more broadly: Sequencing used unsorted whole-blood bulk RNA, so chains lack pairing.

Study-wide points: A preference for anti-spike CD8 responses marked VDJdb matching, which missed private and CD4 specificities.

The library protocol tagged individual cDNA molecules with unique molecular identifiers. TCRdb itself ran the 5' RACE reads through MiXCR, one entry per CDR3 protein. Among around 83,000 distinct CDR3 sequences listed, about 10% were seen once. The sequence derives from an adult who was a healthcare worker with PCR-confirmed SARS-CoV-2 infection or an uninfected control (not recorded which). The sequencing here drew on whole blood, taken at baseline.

In DNA, the CDR3 is TGCAGCGTTGAAGGCTTTCTCCGGGACAGCGACTCCTACAATGAGCAGTTCTTC. Protein product: CSVEGFLRDSDSYNEQFF. V usage is TRBV29-1 and J usage is TRBJ2-1; 7 nucleotides match TRBD1. In germline, CDR1 is SQVTM, CDR2 ANQGSEA. V lost 1 base and J lost 0; bases outside the gene matches: 12. This CDR3 contains 18 residues.